This T cell receptor (beta chain) was recovered during a study of technical replicates of blood from a few donors. CDR3 length: 14 residues. Germline V lookup: CDR1 SGHTA, CDR2 FQGTGA. The junction had 7 bases not matched to a gene; V was cut back by 6 bases and J by 5 bases. Using immunoSEQ multiplex PCR, the repertoire was profiled, and TCRdb retains in-frame clones only, with some absent. The data hold tens of thousands of clones, with 95% to 98% observed a single time. The receptor was isolated from a human donor in good health. This chain uses TRBV7-3 with TRBJ2-3; 8 bases match TRBD2. The source material was T cells isolated from PBMCs. CDR3: CASRAGGSLDTQYF. CDR3 nucleotides: TGTGCCAGCAGGGCGGGGGGCTCGTTAGATACGCAGTATTTT.